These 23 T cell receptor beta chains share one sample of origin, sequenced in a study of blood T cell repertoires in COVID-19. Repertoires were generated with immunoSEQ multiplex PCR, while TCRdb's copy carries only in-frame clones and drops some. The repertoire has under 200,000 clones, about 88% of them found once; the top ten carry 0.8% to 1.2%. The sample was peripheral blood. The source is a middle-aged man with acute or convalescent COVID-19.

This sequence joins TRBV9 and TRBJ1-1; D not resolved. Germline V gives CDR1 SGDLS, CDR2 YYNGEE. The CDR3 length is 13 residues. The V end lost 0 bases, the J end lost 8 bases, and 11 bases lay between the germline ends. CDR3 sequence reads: CASSVGGQTEAFF. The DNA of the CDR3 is TGTGCCAGCAGCGTAGGTGGGCAGACAGAAGCTTTCTTT.

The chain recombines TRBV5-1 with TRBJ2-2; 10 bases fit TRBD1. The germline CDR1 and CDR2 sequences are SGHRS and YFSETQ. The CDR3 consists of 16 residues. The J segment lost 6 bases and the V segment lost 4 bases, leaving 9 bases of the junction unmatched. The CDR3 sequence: CASSTRQGAASGELFF. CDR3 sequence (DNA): TGCGCCAGCAGCACTCGACAGGGGGCAGCATCCGGGGAGCTGTTTTTT.

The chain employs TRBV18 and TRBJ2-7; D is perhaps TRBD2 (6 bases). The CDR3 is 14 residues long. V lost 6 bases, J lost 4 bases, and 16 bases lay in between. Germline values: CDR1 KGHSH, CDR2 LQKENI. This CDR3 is CASSPSGVGYEQYF. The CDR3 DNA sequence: TGTGCCAGCTCCCCCTCGGGGGTCGGTTACGAGCAGTACTTC.

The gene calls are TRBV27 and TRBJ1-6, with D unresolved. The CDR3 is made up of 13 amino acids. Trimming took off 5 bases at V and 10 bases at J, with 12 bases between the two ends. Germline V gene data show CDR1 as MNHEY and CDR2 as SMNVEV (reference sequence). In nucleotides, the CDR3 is TGTGCCAGCAGTCCTAGGGCTAGCTCACCCCTCCACTTT. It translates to CASSPRASSPLHF.

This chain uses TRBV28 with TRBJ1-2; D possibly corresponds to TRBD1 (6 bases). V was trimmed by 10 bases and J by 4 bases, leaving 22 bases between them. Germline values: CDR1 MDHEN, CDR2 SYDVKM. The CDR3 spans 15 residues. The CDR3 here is CAKLRVKGEGYGYTF. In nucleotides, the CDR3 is TGTGCCAAATTGCGAGTAAAGGGGGAGGGCTATGGCTACACCTTC.

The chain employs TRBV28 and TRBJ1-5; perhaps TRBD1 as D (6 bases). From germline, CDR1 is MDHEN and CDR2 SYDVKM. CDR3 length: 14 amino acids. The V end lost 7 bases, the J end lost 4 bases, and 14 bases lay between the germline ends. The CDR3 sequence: CASNRGGSNQPQHF. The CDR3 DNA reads TGTGCCAGCAACCGGGGGGGCTCGAATCAGCCCCAGCATTTT. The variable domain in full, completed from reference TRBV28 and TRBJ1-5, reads DVKVTQSSRYLVKRTGEKVFLECVQDMDHENMFWYRQDPGLGLRLIYFSYDVKMKEKGDIPEGYSVSREKKERFSLILESASTNQTSMYLCASNRGGSNQPQHFGDGTRLSIL.

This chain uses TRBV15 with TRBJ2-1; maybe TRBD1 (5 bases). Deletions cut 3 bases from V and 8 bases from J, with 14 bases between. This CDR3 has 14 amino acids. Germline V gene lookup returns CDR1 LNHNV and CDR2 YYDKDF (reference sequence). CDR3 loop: CATSRWGQSHEQFF. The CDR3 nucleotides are TGTGCCACCAGCAGGTGGGGCCAGAGCCATGAGCAGTTCTTC. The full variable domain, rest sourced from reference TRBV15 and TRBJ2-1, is DAMVIQNPRYQVTQFGKPVTLSCSQTLNHNVMYWYQQKSSQAPKLLFHYYDKDFNNEADTPDNFQSRRPNTSFCFLDIRSPGLGDTAMYLCATSRWGQSHEQFFGPGTRLTVL.

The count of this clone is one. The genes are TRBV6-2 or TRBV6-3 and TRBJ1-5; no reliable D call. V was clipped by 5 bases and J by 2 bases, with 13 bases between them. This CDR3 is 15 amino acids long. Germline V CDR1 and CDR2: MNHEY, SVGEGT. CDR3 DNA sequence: TGTGCCAGCAGTGGCGGAGGGTTGGGCAATCAGCCCCAGCATTTT. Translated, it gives CASSGGGLGNQPQHF.

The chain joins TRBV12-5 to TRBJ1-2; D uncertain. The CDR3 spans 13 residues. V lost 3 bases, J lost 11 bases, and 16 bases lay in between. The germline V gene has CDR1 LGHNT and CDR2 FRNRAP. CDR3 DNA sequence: TGTGCTAGTGGTTTCGGGAGGTCGTTCGGATACACCTTC. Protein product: CASGFGRSFGYTF.

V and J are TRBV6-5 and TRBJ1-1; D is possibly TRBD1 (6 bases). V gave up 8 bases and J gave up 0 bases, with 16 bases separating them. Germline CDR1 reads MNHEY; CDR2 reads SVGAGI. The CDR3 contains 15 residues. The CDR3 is CASGGAPDMNTEAFF. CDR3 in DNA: TGTGCCAGCGGGGGGGCACCTGACATGAACACTGAAGCTTTCTTT.

CDR3 in amino acids: CASSPQGANYGYTF. The CDR3 DNA reads as TGTGCCAGCTCACCCCAGGGGGCTAACTATGGCTACACCTTC. The chain recombines TRBV18 with TRBJ1-2; 7 bases map to TRBD1. The CDR3 loop spans 14 amino acids. The germline V gene encodes CDR1 KGHSH and CDR2 LQKENI. V lost 3 bases and J lost 0; bases outside the gene matches: 1.

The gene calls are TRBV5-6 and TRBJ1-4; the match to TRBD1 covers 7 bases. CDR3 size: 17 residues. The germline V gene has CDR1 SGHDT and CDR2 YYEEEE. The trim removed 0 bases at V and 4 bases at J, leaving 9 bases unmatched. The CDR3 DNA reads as TGTGCCAGCAGCTTGGGTACAGGGGTGGAAGGTAATGAAAAACTGTTTTTT. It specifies CASSLGTGVEGNEKLFF. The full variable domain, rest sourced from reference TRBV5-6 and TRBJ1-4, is DAGVTQSPTHLIKTRGQQVTLRCSPKSGHDTVSWYQQALGQGPQFIFQYYEEEERQRGNFPDRFSGHQFPNYSSELNVNALLLGDSALYLCASSLGTGVEGNEKLFFGSGTQLSVL.

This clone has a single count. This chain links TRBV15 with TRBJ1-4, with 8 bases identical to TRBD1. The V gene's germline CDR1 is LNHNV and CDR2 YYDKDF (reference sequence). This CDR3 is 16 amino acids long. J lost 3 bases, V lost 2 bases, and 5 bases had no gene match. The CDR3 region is CATSRQGARSNEKLFF. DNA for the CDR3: TGTGCCACCAGCAGACAGGGGGCGCGATCTAATGAAAAACTGTTTTTT.

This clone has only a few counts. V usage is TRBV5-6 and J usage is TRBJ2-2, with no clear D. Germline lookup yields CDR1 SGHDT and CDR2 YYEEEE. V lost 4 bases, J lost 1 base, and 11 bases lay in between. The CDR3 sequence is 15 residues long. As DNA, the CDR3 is TGTGCCAGCAGCCCCAGACATTGGAACACCGGGGAGCTGTTTTTT. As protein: CASSPRHWNTGELFF.

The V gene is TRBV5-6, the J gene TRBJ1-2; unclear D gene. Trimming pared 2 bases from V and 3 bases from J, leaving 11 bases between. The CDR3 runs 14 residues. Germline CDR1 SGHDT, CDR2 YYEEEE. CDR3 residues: CASSLEGRDYGYTF. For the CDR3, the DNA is TGTGCCAGCAGCTTAGAGGGTCGAGACTATGGCTACACCTTC.

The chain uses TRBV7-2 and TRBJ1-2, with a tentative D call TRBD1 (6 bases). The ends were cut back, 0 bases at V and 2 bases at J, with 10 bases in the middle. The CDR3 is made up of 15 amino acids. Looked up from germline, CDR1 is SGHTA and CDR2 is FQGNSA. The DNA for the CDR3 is TGTGCCAGCAGCTTAGCCACAGGACAGAACTATGGCTACACCTTC. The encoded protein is CASSLATGQNYGYTF.

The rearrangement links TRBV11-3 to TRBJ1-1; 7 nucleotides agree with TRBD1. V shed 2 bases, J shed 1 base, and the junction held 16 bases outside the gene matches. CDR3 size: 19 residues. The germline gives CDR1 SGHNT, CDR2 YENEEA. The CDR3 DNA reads TGTGCCAGCAGCTTACAGCTCCGAAGTAGACAGGGAAGGAACACTGAAGCTTTCTTT. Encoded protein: CASSLQLRSRQGRNTEAFF. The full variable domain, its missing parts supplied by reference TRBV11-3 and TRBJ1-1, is EAGVVQSPRYKIIEKKQPVAFWCNPISGHNTLYWYLQNLGQGPELLIRYENEEAVDDSQLPKDRFSAERLKGVDSTLKIQPAELGDSAVYLCASSLQLRSRQGRNTEAFFGQGTRLTVV.

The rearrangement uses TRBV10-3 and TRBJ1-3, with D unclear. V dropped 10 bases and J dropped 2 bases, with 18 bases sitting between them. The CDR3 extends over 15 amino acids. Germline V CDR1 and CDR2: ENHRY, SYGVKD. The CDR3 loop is CATSPRVTTGNTIYF. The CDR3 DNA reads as TGTGCCACCTCACCGAGGGTCACCACTGGAAACACCATATATTTT.

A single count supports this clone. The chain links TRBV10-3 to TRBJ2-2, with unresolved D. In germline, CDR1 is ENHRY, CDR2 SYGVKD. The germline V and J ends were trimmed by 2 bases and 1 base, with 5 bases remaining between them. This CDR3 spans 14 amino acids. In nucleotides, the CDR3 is TGTGCCATCAGTGAGACAGTGAACACCGGGGAGCTGTTTTTT. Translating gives CAISETVNTGELFF.

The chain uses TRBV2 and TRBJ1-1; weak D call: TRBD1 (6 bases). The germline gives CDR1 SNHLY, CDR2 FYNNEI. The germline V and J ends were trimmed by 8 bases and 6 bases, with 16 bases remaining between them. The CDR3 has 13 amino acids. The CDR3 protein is CASGSLGGAEAFF. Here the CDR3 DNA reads TGTGCCAGCGGGTCCCTAGGGGGGGCTGAAGCTTTCTTT.

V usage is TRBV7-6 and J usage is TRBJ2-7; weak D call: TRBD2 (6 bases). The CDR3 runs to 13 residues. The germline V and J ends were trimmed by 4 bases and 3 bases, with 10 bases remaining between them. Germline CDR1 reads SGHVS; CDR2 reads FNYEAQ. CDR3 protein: CASSSRGGYEQYF. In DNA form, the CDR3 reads TGTGCCAGCAGCTCTAGGGGAGGCTACGAGCAGTACTTC.

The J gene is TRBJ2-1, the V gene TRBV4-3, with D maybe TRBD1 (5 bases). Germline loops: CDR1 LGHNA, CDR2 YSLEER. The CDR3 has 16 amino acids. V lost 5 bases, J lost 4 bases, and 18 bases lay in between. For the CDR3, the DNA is TGCGCCAGCAGCTCCGACGAAGGGGCAGGGTACAATGAGCAGTTCTTC. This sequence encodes CASSSDEGAGYNEQFF.

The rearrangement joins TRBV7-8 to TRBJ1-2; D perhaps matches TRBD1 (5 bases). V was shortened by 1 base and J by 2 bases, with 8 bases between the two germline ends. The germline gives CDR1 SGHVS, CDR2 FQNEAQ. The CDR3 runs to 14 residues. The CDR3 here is CASSLGEGNYGYTF. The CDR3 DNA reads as TGTGCCAGCAGCTTAGGGGAGGGGAACTATGGCTACACCTTC.